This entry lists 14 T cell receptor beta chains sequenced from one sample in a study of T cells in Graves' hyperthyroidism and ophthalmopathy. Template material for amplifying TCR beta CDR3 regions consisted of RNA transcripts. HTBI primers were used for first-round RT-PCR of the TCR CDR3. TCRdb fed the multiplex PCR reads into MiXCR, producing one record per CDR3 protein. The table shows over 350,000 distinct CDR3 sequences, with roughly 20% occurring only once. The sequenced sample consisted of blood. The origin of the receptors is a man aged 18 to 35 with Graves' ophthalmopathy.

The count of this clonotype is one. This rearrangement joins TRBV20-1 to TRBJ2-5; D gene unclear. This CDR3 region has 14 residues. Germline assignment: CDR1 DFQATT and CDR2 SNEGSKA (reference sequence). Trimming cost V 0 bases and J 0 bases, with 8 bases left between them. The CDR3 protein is CSARDVGYQETQYF. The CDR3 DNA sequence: TGCAGTGCTAGAGATGTAGGCTACCAAGAGACCCAGTACTTC.

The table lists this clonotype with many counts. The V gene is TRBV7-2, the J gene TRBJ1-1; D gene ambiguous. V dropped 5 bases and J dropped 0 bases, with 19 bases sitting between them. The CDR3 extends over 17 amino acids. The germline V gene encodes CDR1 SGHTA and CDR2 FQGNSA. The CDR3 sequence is CASSLPGAHPLNTEAFF. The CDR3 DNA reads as TGTGCCAGCAGCCTACCGGGAGCCCACCCTTTGAACACTGAAGCTTTCTTT.

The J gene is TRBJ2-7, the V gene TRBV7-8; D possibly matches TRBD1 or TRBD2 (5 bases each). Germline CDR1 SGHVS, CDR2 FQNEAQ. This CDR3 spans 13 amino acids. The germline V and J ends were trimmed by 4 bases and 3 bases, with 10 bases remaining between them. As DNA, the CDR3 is TGTGCCAGCAGCTGGGGACGCTTCTACGAGCAGTACTTC. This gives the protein CASSWGRFYEQYF.

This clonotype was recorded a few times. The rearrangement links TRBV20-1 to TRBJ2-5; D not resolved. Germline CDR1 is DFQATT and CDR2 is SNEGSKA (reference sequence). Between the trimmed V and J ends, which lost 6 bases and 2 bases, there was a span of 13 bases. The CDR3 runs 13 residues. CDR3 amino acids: CSAPTVGQETQYF. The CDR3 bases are TGCAGTGCCCCGACCGTGGGACAAGAGACCCAGTACTTC.

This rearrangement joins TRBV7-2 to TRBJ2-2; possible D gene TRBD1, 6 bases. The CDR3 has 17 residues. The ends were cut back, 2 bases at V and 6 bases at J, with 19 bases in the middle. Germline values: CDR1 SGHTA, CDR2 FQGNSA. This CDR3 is CASSLPDRNPPPGELFF. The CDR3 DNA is TGTGCCAGCAGCTTACCCGACAGGAACCCACCCCCCGGGGAGCTGTTTTTT.

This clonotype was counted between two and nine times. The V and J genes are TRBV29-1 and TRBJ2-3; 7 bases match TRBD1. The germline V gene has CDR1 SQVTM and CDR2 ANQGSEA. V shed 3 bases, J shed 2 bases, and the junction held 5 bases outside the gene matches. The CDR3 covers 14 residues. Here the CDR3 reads CSVDRGQITDTQYF. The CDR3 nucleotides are TGCAGCGTTGATAGGGGACAGATCACAGATACGCAGTATTTT.

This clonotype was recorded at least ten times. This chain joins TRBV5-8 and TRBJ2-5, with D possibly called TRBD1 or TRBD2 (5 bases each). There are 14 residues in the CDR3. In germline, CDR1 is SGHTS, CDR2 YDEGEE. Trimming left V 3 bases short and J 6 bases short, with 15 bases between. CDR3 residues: CASSSGTPDQTQYF. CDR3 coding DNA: TGTGCCAGCAGCTCCGGGACCCCGGACCAGACCCAGTACTTC.

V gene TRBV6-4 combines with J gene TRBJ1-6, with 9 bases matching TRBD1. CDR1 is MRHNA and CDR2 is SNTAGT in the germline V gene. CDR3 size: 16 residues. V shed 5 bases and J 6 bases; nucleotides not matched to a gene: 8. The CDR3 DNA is TGTGCCAGCAGTTCCCCGGGACAGGGAGTTAATTCACCCCTCCACTTT. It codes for CASSSPGQGVNSPLHF.

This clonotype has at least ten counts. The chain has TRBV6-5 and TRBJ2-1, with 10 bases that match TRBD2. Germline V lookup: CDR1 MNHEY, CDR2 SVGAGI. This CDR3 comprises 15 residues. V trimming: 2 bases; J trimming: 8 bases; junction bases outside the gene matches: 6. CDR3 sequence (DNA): TGTGCCAGCAGTTACAGGCTAGCGGGGGATGATGAGCAGTTCTTC. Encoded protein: CASSYRLAGDDEQFF.

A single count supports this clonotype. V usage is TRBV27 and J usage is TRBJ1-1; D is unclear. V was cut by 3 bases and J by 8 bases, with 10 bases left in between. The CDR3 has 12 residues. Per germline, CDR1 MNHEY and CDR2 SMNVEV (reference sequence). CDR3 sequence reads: CASSFSLGEAFF. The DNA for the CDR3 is TGTGCCAGCAGTTTTTCACTAGGGGAAGCTTTCTTT.

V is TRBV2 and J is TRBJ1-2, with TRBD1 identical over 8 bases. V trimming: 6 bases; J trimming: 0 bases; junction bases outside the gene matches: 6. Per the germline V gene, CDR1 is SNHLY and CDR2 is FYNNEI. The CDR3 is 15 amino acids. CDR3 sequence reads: CASRQGGPANYGYTF. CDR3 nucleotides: TGTGCCAGCAGACAGGGGGGTCCGGCTAACTATGGCTACACCTTC. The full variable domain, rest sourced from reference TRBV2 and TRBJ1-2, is EPEVTQTPSHQVTQMGQEVILRCVPISNHLYFYWYRQILGQKVEFLVSFYNNEISEKSEIFDDQFSVERPDGSNFTLKIRSTKLEDSAMYFCASRQGGPANYGYTFGSGTRLTVV.

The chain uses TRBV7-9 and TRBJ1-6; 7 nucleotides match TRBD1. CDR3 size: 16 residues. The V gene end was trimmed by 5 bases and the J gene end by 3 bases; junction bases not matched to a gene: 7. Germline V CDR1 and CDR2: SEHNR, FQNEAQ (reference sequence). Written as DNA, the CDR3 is TGTGCCAGCAGCGGTGGGGGGGACAGCTATAATTCACCCCTCCACTTT. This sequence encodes CASSGGGDSYNSPLHF.

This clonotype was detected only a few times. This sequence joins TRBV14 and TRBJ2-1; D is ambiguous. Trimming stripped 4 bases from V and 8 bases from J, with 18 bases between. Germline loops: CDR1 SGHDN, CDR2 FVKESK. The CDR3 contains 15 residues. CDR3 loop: CASSLYPGPADEQFF. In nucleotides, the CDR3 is TGTGCCAGCAGCCTCTACCCGGGCCCCGCGGATGAGCAGTTCTTC. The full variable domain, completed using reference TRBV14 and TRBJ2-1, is EAGVTQFPSHSVIEKGQTVTLRCDPISGHDNLYWYRRVMGKEIKFLLHFVKESKQDESGMPNNRFLAERTGGTYSTLKVQPAELEDSGVYFCASSLYPGPADEQFFGPGTRLTVL.

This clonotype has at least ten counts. The CDR3 nucleotides are TGTGCCAGCAGCAGGGACAGGGTTCCGAACACCGGGGAGCTGTTTTTT. Amino acid sequence: CASSRDRVPNTGELFF. The rearrangement links TRBV11-2 to TRBJ2-2, with 9 positions matching TRBD1. V shed 5 bases, J shed 0 bases, and the junction held 4 bases outside the gene matches. CDR1 and CDR2 from the germline V gene are SGHAT and FQNNGV. CDR3 length equals 16 residues. Filled out from reference TRBV11-2 and TRBJ2-2, the complete variable domain reads EAGVAQSPRYKIIEKRQSVAFWCNPISGHATLYWYQQILGQGPKLLIQFQNNGVVDDSQLPKDRFSAERLKGVDSTLKIQPAKLEDSAVYLCASSRDRVPNTGELFFGEGSRLTVL.